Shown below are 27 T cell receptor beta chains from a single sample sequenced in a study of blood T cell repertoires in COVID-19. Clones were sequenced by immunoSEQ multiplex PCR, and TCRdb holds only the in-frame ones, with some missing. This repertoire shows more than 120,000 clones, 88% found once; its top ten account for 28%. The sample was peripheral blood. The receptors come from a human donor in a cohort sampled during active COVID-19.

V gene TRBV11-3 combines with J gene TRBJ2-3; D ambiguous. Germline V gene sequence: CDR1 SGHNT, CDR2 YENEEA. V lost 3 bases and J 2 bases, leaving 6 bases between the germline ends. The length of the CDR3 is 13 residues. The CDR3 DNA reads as TGTGCCAGCAGCTTTGAGTCCACAGATACGCAGTATTTT. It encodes CASSFESTDTQYF.

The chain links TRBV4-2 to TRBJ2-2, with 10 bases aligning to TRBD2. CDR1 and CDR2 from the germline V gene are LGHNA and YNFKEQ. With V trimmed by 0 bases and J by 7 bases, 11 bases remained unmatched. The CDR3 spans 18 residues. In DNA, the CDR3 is TGTGCCAGCAGCCAAGAAGATCTGAGCGGGGGGGCCGGCGGGGAGCTGTTTTTT. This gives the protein CASSQEDLSGGAGGELFF.

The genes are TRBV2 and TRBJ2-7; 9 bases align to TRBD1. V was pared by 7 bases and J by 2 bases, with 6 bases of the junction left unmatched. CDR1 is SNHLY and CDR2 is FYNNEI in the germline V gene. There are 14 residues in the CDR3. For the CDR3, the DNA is TGTGCCAGCACCGAAGGGACAGGGACCTACGAGCAGTACTTC. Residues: CASTEGTGTYEQYF.

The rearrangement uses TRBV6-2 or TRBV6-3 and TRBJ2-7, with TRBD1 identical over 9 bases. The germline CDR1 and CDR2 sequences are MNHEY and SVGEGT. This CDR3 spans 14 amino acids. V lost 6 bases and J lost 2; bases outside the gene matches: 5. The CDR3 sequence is CASSRRQGAYEQYF. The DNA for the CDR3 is TGTGCCAGCAGCCGACGACAGGGGGCCTACGAGCAGTACTTC.

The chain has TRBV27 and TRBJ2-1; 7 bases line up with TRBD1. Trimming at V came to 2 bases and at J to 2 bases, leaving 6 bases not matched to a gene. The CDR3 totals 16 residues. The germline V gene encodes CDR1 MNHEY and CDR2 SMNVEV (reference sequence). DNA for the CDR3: TGTGCCAGCAGTTTAAAAGGCAGGGGGACCTACAATGAGCAGTTCTTC. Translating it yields CASSLKGRGTYNEQFF.

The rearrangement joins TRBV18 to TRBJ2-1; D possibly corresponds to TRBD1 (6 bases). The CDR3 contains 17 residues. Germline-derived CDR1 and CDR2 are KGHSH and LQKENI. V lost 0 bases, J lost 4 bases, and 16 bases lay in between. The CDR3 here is CASSPPLEGTFYNEQFF. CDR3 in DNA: TGTGCCAGCTCACCACCCTTGGAAGGGACATTTTACAATGAGCAGTTCTTC.

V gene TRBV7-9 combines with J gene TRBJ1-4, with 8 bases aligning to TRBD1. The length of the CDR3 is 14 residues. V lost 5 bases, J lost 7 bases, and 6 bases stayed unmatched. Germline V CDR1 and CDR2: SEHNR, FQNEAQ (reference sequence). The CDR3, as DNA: TGTGCCAGCAGCCTCGGGACAGGTCGTGAAAAACTGTTTTTT. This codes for CASSLGTGREKLFF.

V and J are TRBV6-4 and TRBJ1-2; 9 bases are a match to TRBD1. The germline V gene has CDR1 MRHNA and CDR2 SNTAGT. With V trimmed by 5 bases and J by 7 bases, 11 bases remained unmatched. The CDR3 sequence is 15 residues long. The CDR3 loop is CASSPSPGTGFGYTF. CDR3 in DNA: TGTGCCAGCAGTCCCTCTCCCGGGACAGGGTTTGGCTACACCTTC.

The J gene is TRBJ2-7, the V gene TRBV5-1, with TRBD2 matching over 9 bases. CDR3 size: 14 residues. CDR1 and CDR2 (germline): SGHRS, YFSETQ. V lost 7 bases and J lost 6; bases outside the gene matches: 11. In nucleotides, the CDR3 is TGCGCCAGCGGCTCAGGGACTAGCACGGGCGAGCAGTACTTC. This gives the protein CASGSGTSTGEQYF.

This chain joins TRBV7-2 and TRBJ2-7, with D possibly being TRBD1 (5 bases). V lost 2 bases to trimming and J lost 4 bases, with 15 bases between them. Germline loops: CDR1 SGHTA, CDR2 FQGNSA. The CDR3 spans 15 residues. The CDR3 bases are TGTGCCAGCAGCTTAAGTGACTCCCCAGGGTACGAGCAGTACTTC. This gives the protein CASSLSDSPGYEQYF.

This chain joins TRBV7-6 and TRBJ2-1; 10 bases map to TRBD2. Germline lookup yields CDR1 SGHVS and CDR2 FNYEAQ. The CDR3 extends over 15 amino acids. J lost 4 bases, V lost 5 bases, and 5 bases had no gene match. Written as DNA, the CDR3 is TGTGCCAGCAGCCTCACGACTAGCGGGTACAATGAGCAGTTCTTC. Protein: CASSLTTSGYNEQFF.

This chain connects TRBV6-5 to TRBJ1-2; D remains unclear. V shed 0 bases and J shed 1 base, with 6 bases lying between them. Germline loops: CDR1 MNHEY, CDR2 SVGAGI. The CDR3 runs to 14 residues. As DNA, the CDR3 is TGTGCCAGCAGTTACTCCTCCGGTAACTATGGCTACACCTTC. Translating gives CASSYSSGNYGYTF.

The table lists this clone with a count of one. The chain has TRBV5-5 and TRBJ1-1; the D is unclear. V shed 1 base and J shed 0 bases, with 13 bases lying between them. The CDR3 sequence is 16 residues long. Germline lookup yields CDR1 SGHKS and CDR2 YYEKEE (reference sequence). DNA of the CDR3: TGTGCCAGCAGCTTGTTTTCAGGATTCATGAACACTGAAGCTTTCTTT. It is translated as CASSLFSGFMNTEAFF.

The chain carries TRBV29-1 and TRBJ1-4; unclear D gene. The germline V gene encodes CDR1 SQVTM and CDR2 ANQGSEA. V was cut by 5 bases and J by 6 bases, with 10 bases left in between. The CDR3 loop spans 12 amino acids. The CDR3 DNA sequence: TGCAGCGTTCGCGGGCTCGATGAAAAACTGTTTTTT. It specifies CSVRGLDEKLFF.

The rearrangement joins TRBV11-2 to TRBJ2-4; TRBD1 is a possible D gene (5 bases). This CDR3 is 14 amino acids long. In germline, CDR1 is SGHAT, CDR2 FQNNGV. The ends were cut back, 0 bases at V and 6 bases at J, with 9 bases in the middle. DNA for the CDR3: TGTGCCAGCAGCTTAGACAGGGTGGGAAACATTCAGTACTTC. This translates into CASSLDRVGNIQYF.

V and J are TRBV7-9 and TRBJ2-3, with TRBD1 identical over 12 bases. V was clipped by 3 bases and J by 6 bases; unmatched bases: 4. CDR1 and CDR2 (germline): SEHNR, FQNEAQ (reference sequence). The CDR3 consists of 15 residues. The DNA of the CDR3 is TGTGCCAGCAGCTTGGGGGACAGGGGGCAGGATACGCAGTATTTT. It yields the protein CASSLGDRGQDTQYF.

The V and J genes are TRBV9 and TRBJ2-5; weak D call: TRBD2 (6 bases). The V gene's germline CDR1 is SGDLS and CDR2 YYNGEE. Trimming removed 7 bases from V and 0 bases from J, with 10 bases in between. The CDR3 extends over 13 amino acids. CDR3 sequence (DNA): TGTGCCAGCGGGGGGTCGTACCAAGAGACCCAGTACTTC. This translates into CASGGSYQETQYF.

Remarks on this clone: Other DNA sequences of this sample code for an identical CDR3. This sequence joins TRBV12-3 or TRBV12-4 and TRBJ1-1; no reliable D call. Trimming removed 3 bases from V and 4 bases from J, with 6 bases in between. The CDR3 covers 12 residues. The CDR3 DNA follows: TGTGCCAGCAGTTTCGGTGGCACTGAAGCTTTCTTT. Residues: CASSFGGTEAFF.

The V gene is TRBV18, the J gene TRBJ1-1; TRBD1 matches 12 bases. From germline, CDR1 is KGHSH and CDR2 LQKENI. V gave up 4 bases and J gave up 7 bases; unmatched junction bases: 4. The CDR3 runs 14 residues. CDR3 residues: CASSRGTGGIEAFF. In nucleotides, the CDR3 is TGTGCCAGCTCACGGGGGACAGGGGGCATTGAAGCTTTCTTT.

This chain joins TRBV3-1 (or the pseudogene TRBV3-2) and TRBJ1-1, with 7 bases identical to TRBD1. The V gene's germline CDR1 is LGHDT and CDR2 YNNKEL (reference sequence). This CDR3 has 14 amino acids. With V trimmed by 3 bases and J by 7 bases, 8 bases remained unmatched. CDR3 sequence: CASSHRQGKGEAFF. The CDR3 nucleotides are TGTGCCAGCAGCCACCGACAGGGCAAGGGTGAAGCTTTCTTT.

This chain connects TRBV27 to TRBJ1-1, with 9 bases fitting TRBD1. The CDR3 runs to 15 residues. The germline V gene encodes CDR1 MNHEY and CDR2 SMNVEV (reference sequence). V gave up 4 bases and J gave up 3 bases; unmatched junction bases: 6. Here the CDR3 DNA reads TGTGCCAGCAGTTCCCCAGGGACAGGGTACACTGAAGCTTTCTTT. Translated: CASSSPGTGYTEAFF.

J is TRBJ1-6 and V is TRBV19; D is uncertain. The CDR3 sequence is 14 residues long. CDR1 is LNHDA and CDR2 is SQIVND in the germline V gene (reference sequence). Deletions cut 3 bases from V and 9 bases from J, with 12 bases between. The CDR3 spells CASSMGGIGSPLHF. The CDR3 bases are TGTGCCAGTAGTATGGGAGGGATCGGTTCACCCCTCCACTTT.

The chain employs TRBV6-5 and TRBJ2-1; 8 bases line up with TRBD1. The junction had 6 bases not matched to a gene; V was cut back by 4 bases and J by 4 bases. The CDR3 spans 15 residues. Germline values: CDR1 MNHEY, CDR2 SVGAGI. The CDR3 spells CASSLDRGLYNEQFF. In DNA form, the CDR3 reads TGTGCCAGCAGTTTAGACAGGGGCCTTTACAATGAGCAGTTCTTC.

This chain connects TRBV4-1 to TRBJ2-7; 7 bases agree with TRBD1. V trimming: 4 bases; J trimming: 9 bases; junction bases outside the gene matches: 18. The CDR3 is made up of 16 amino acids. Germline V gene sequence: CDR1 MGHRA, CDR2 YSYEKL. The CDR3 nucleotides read TGCGCCAGCAGCCTCTCCACTAGGACAGGTGAATCACGGCAGTACTTC. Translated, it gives CASSLSTRTGESRQYF.

CDR3 DNA sequence: TGCGCCAGCAGCTTTAGTGGTCGGGTGAGCACTGAAGCTTTCTTT. It yields the protein CASSFSGRVSTEAFF. The chain employs TRBV5-1 and TRBJ1-1; D is unresolved. Germline values: CDR1 SGHRS, CDR2 YFSETQ. This CDR3 is 15 amino acids long. V lost 2 bases to trimming and J lost 4 bases, with 15 bases between them.

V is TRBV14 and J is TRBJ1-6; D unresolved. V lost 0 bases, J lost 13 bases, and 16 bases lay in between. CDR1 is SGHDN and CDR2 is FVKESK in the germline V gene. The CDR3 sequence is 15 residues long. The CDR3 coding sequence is TGTGCCAGCAGCCAAGATCGAATACTAGGTCCTCCCCTCCACTTT. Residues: CASSQDRILGPPLHF.

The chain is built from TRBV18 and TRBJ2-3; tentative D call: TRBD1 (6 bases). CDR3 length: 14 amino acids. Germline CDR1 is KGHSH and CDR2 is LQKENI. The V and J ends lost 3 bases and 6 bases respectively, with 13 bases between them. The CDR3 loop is CASSPEGQMDTQYF. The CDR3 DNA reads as TGTGCCAGCTCACCCGAAGGACAGATGGATACGCAGTATTTT.